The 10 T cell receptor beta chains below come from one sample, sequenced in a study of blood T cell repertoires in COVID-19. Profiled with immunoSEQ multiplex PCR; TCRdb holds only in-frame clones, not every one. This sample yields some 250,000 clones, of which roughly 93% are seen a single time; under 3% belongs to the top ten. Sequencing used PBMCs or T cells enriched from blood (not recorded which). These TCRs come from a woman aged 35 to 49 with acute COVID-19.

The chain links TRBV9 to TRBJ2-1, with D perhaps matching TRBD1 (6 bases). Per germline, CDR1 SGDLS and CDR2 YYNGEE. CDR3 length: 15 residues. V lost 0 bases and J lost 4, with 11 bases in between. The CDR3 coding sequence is TGTGCCAGCAGCGTAGATGGACAGTCATACAATGAGCAGTTCTTC. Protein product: CASSVDGQSYNEQFF. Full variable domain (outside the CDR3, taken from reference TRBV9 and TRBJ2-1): DSGVTQTPKHLITATGQRVTLRCSPRSGDLSVYWYQQSLDQGLQFLIQYYNGEERAKGNILERFSAQQFPDLHSELNLSSLELGDSALYFCASSVDGQSYNEQFFGPGTRLTVL.

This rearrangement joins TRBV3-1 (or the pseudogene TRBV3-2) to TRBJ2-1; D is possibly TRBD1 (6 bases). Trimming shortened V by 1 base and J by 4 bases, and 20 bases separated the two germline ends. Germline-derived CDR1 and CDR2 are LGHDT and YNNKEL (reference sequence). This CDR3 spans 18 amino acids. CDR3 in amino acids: CASSQVGAWDSHYNEQFF. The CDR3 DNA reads TGTGCCAGCAGCCAAGTGGGGGCTTGGGATTCTCATTACAATGAGCAGTTCTTC.

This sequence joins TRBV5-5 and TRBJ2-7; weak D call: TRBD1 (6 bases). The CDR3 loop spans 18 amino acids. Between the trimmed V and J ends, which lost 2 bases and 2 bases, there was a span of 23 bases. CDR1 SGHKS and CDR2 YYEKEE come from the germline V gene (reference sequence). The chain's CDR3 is CASSLVGQRGTQAYEQYF. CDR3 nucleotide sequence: TGTGCCAGCAGCTTAGTAGGACAGCGAGGGACCCAGGCCTACGAGCAGTACTTC. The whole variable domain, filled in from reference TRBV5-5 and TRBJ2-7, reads DAGVTQSPTHLIKTRGQQVTLRCSPISGHKSVSWYQQVLGQGPQFIFQYYEKEERGRGNFPDRFSARQFPNYSSELNVNALLLGDSALYLCASSLVGQRGTQAYEQYFGPGTRLTVT.

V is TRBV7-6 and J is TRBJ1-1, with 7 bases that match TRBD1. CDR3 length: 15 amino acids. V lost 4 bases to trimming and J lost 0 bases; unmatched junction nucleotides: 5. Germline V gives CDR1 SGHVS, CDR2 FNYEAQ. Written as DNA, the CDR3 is TGTGCCAGCAGCTCGCGGACAGGCATGAACACTGAAGCTTTCTTT. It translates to CASSSRTGMNTEAFF.

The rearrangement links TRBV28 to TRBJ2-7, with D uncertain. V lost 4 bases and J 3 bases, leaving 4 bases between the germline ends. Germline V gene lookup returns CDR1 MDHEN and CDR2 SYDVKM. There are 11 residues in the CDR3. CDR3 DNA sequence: TGTGCCAGCAGTTCCAACTACGAGCAGTACTTC. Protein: CASSSNYEQYF.

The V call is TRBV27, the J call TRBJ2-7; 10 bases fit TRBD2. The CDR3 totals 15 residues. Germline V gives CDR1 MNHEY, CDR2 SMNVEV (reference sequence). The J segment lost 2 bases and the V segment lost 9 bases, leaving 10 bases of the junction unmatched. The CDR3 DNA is TGTGCCAGGGGGAGAGCGGGAGGGATGACCTACGAGCAGTACTTC. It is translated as CARGRAGGMTYEQYF.

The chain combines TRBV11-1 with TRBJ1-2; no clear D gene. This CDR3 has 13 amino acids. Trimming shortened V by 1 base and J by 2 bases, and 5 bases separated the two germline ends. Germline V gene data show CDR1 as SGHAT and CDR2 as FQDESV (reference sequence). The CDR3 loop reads CASSLGGNYGYTF. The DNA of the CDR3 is TGTGCCAGCAGCTTAGGCGGGAACTATGGCTACACCTTC.

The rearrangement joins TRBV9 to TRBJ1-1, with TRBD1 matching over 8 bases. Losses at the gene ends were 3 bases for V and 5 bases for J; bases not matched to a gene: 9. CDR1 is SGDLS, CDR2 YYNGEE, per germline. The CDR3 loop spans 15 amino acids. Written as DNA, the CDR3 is TGTGCCAGCAGCGCAACCCAGGGGGCGCGGACTGAAGCTTTCTTT. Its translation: CASSATQGARTEAFF.

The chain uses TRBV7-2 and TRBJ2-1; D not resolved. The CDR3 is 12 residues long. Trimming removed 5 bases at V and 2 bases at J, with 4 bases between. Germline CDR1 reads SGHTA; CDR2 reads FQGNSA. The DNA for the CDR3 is TGTGCCAGCAGCCCTGCCTACAATGAGCAGTTCTTC. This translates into CASSPAYNEQFF.

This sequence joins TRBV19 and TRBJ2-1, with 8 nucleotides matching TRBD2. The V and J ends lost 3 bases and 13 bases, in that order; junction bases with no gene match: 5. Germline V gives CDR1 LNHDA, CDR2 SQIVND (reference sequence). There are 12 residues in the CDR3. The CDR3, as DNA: TGTGCCAGTAGTATCGTAAGCGGGAGACAGTTCTTC. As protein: CASSIVSGRQFF. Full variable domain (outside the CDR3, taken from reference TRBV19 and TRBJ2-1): DGGITQSPKYLFRKEGQNVTLSCEQNLNHDAMYWYRQDPGQGLRLIYYSQIVNDFQKGDIAEGYSVSREKKESFPLTVTSAQKNPTAFYLCASSIVSGRQFFGPGTRLTVL.